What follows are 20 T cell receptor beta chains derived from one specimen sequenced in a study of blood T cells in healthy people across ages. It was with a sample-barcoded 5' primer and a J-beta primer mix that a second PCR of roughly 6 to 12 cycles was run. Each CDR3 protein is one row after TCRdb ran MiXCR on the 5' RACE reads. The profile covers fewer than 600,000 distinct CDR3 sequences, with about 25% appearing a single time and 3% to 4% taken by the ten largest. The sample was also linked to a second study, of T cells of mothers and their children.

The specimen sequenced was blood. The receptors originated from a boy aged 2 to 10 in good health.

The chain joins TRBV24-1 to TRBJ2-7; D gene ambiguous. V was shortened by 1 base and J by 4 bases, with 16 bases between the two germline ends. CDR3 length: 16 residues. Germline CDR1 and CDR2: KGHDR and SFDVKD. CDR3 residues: CATSDFGGASGYEQYF. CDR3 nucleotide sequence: TGTGCCACCAGTGATTTTGGCGGTGCTAGTGGATACGAGCAGTACTTC.

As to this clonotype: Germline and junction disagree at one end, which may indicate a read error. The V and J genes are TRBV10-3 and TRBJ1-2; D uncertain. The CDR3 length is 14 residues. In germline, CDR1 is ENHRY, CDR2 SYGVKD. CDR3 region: CAISEIGEGYGYAF. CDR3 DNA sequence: TGTGCCATCAGTGAGATTGGGGAGGGCTATGGCTACGCCTTC.

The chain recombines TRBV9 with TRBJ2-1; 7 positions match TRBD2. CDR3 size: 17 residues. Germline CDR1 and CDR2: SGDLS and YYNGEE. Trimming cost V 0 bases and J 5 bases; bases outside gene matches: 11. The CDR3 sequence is CASSVAKRGPINNEQFF. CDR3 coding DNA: TGTGCCAGCAGCGTAGCGAAGCGGGGTCCGATAAACAATGAGCAGTTCTTC.

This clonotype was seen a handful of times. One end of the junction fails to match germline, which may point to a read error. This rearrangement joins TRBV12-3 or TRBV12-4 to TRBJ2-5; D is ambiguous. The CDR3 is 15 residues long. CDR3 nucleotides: TGTGCCAGCGGTTTTTCCTCCCAAAAGCGACAGACCCAGTACTTC. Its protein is CASGFSSQKRQTQYF.

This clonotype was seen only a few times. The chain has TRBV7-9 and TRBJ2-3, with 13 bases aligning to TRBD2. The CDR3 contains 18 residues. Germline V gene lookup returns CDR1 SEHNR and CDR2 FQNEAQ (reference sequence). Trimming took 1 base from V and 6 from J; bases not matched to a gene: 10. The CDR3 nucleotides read TGTGCCAGCAGCTTAGAAGCGGAGGGACTAGCGGGATGGGATACGCAGTATTTT. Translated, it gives CASSLEAEGLAGWDTQYF.

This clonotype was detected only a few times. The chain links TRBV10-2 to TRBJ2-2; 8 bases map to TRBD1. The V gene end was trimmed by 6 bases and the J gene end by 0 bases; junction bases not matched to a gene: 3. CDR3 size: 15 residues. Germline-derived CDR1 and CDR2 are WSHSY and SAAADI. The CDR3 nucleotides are TGCGCCAGCAGGCAGGACAGGGCGAACACCGGGGAGCTGTTTTTT. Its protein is CASRQDRANTGELFF.

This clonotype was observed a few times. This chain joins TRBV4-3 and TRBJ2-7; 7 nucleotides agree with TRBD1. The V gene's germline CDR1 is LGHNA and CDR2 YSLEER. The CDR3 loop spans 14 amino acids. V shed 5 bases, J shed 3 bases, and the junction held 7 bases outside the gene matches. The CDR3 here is CASSLNRGRYEQYF. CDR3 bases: TGCGCCAGCAGCTTAAACAGGGGCCGCTACGAGCAGTACTTC.

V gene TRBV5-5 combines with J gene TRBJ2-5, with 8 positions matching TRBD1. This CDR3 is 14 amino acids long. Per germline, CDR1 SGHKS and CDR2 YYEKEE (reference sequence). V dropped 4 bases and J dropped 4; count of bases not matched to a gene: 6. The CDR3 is CASSPRTGTETQYF. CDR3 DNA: TGTGCCAGCAGCCCCCGGACAGGGACAGAGACCCAGTACTTC.

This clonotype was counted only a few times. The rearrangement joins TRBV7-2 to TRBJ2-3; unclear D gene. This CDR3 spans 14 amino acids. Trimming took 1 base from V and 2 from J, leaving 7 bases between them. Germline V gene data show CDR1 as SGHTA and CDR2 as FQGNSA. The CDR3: CASSLGLLTDTQYF. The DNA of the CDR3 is TGTGCCAGCAGCTTAGGTCTCCTCACAGATACGCAGTATTTT.

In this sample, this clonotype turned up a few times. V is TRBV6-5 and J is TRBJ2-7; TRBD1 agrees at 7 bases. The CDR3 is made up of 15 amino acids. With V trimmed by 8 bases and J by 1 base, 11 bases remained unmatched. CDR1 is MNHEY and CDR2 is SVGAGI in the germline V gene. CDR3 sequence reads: CASGPGQVGSYEQYF. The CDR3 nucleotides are TGTGCCAGCGGTCCAGGACAGGTGGGATCCTACGAGCAGTACTTC.

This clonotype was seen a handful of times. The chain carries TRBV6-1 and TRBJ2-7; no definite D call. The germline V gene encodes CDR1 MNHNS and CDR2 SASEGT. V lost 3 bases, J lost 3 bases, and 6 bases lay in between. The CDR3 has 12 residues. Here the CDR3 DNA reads TGTGCCAGCAGTGACCAAAACTACGAGCAGTACTTC. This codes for CASSDQNYEQYF.

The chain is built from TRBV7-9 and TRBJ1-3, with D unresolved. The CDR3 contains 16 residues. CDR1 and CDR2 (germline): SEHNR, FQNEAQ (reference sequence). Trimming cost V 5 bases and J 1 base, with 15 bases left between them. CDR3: CASSQTRWTSGNTIYF. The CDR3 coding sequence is TGTGCCAGCAGCCAAACAAGGTGGACTTCTGGAAACACCATATATTTT.

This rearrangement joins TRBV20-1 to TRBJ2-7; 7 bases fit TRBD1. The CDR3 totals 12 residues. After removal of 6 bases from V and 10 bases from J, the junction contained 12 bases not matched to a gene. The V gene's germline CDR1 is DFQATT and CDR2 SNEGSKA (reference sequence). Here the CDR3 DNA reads TGCAGTGCGAAAGACAGGGCCGCAGAACAGTACTTC. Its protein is CSAKDRAAEQYF.

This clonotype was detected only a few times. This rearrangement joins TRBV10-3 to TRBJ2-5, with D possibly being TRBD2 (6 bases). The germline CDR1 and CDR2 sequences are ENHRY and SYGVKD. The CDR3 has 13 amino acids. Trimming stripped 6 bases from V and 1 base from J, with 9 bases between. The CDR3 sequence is CAIRRRGQETQYF. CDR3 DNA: TGTGCCATCAGAAGGCGGGGCCAAGAGACCCAGTACTTC.

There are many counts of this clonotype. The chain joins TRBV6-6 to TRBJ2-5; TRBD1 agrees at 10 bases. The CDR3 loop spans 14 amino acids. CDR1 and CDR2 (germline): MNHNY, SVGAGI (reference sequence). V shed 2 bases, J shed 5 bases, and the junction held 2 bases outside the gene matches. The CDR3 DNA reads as TGTGCCAGCAGTTACCCGGGACAGGGGGAGACCCAGTACTTC. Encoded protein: CASSYPGQGETQYF.

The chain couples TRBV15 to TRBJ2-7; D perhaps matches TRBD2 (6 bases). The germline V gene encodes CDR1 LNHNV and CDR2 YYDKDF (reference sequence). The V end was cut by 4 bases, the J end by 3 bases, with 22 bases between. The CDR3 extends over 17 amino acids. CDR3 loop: CATSNTRDSRPRYEQYF. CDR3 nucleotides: TGTGCCACCAGCAATACACGGGACTCACGTCCGCGCTACGAGCAGTACTTC.

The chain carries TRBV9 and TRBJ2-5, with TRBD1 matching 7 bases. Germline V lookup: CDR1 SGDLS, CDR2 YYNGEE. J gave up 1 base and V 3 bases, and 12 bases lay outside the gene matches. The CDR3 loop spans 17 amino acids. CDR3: CASSAYTGARRQETQYF. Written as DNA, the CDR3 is TGTGCCAGCAGCGCCTACACAGGGGCGCGACGCCAAGAGACCCAGTACTTC.

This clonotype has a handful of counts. CDR3 sequence: CASSELSLDKNIQYF. In DNA form, the CDR3 reads TGTGCCAGCAGTGAATTGTCGCTGGACAAAAACATTCAGTACTTC. The chain combines TRBV25-1 with TRBJ2-4, with D unclear. This CDR3 is built from 15 residues. Germline CDR1 and CDR2: MGHDK and SYGVNS. Trimming removed 1 base from V and 3 bases from J, with 10 bases in between.

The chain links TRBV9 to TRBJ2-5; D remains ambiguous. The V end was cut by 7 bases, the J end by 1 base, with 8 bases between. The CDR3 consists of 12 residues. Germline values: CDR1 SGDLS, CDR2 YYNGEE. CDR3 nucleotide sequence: TGTGCCAGCGCGAGAGGCCAAGAGACCCAGTACTTC. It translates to CASARGQETQYF.

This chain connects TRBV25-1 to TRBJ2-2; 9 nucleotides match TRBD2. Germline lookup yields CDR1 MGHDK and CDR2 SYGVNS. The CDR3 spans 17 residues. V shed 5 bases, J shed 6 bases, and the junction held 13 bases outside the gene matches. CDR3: CASSPLGAGGPSGELFF. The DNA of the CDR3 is TGTGCCAGCAGTCCCCTGGGGGCGGGGGGGCCCTCCGGGGAGCTGTTTTTT.